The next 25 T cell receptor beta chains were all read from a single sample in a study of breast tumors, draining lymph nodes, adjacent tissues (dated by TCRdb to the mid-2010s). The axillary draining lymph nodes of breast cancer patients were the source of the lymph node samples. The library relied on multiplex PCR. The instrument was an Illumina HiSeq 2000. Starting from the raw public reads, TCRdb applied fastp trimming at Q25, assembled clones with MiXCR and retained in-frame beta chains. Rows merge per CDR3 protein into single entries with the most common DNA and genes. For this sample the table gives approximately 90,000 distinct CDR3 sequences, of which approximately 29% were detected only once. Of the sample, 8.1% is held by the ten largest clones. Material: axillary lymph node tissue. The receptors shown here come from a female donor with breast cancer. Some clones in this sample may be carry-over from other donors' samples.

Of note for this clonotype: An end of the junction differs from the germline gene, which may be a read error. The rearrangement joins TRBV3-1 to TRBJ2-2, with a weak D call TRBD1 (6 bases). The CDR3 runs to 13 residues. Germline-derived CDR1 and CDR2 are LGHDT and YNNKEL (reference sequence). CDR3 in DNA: TGCGCCAGCAGCCTAAAGGGGGCCGGGGAGCTGTTTTTT. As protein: CASSLKGAGELFF. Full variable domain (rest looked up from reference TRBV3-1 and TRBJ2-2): DTAVSQTPKYLVTQMGNDKSIKCEQNLGHDTMYWYKQDSKKFLKIMFSYNNKELIINETVPNRFSPKSPDKAHLNLHINSLELGDSAVYFCASSLKGAGELFFGEGSRLTVL.

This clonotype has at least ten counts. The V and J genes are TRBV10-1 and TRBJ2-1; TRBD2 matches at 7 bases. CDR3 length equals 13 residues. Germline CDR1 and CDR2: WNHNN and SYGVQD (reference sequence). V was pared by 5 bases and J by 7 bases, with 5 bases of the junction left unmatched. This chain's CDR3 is CASSPGGGNEQFF. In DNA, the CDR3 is TGCGCCAGCAGTCCGGGAGGAGGTAATGAGCAGTTCTTC.

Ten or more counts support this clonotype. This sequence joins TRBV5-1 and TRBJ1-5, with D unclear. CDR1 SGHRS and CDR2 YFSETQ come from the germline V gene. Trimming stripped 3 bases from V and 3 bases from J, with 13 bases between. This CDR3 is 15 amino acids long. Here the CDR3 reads CASSSIPGNNQPQHF. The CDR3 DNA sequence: TGCGCCAGCAGCTCAATACCGGGGAACAATCAGCCCCAGCATTTT.

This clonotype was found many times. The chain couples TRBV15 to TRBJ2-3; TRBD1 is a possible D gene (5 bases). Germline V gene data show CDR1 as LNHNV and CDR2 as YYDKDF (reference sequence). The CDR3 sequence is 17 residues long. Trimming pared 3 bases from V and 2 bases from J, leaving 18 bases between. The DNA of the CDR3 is TGTGCCACCAGCAGCGATGGGGCGTGGTCGGACACAGATACGCAGTATTTT. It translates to CATSSDGAWSDTDTQYF.

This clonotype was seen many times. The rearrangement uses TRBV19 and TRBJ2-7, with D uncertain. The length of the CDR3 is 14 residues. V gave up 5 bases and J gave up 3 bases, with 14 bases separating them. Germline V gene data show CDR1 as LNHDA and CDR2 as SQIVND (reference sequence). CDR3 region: CASSVNLGYYEQYF. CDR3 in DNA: TGTGCCAGTAGTGTCAACCTGGGGTACTACGAGCAGTACTTC.

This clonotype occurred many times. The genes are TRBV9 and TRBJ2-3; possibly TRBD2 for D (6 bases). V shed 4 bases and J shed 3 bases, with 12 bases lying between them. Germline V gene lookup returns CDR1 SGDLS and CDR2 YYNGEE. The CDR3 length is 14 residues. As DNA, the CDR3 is TGTGCCAGCAGCCCGGAGGCGGGGACAGATACGCAGTATTTT. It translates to CASSPEAGTDTQYF.

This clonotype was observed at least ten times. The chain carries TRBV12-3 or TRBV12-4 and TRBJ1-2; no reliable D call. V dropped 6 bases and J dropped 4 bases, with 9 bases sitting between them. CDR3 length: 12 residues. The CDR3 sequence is CASSPASYGYTF. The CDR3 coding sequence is TGTGCCAGCAGCCCAGCAAGCTATGGCTACACCTTC.

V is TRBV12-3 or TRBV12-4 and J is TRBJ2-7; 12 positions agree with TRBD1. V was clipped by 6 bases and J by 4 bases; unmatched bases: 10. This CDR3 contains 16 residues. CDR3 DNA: TGTGCCAGCAGCCGAGCCGGGACAGGGGGCGTTTACGAGCAGTACTTC. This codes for CASSRAGTGGVYEQYF.

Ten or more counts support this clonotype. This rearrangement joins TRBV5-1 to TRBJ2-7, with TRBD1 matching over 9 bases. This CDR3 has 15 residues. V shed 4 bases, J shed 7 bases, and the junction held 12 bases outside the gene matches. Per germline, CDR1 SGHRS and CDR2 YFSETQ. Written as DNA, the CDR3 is TGCGCCAGCAGCCTTAGAGGGGACAGGGTTCGGGAGCAGTACTTC. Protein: CASSLRGDRVREQYF. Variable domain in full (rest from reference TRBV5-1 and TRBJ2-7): KAGVTQTPRYLIKTRGQQVTLSCSPISGHRSVSWYQQTPGQGLQFLFEYFSETQRNKGNFPGRFSGRQFSNSRSEMNVSTLELGDSALYLCASSLRGDRVREQYFGPGTRLTVT.

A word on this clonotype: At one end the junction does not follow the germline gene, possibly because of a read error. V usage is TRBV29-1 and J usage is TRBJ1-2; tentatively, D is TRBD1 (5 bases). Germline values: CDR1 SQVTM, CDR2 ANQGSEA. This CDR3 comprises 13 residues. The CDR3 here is CSVEGSRAYGYTF. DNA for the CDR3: TGCAGCGTCGAAGGTTCCAGGGCCTATGGCTACACCTTC.

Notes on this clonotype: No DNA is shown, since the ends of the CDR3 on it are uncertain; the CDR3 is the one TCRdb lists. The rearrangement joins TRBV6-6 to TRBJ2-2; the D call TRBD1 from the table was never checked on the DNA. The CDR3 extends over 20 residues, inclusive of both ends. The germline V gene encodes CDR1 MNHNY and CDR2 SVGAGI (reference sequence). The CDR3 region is CASSYDRVKRLHLRFGELFF.

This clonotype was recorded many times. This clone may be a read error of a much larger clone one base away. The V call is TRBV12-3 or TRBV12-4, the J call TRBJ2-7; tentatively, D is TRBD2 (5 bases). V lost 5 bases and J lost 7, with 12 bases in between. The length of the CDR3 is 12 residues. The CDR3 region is CASSHTRGEQYF. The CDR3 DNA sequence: TGTGCCAGCAGTCACACGAGAGGGGAGCAGTACTTC.

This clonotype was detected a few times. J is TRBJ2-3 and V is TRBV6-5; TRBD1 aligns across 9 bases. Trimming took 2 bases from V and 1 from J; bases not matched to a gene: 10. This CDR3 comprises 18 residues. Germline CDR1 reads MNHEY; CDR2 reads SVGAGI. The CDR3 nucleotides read TGTGCCAGCAGTTACGTGGGTGGGAGGACAGGGGGCACAGATACGCAGTATTTT. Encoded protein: CASSYVGGRTGGTDTQYF.

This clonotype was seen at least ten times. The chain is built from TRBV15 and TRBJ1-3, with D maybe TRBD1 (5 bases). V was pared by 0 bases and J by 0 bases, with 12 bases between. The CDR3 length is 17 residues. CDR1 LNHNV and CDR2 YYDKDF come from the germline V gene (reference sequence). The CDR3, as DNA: TGTGCCACCAGCAGAGATCGGGGCAGAGCCTCTGGAAACACCATATATTTT. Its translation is CATSRDRGRASGNTIYF.

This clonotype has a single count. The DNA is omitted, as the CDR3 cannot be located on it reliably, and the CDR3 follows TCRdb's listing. CDR3 protein: CASSPRLAGHYEQYFGNQPQHF. The rearrangement joins TRBV12-3 or TRBV12-4 to TRBJ1-5. The CDR3 is made up of 22 amino acids, end residues included.

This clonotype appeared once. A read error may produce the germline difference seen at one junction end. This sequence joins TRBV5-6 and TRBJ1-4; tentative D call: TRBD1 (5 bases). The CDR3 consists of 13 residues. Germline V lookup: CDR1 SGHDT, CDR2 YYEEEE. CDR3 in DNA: TGTGCCAGCAGCTCGTTGGGGGATGAAAAACTGTTTTTC. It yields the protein CASSSLGDEKLFF.

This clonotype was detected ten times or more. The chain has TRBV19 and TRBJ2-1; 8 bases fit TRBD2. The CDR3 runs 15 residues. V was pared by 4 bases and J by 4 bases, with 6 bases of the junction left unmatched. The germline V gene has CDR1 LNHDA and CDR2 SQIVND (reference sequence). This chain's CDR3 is CASSTTSGPYNEQFF. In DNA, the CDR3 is TGTGCCAGTAGTACCACTAGCGGCCCTTACAATGAGCAGTTCTTC.

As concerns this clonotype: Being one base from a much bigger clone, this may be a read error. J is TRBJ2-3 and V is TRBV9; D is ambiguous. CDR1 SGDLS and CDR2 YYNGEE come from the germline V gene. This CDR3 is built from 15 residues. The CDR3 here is CASRAQTRSTDTPYF. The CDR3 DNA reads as TGTGCCAGCAGGGCCCAAACACGAAGCACAGATACGCCGTATTTT. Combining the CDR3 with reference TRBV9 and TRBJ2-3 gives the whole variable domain DSGVTQTPKHLITATGQRVTLRCSPRSGDLSVYWYQQSLDQGLQFLIQYYNGEERAKGNILERFSAQQFPDLHSELNLSSLELGDSALYFCASRAQTRSTDTPYFGPGTRLTVL.

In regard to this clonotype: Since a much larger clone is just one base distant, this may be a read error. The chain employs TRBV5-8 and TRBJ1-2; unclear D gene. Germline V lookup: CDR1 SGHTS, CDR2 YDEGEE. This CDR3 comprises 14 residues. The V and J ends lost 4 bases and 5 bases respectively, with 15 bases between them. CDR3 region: CASSPSLAVYGYTF. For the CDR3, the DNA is TGTGCCAGCAGCCCCAGCCTGGCCGTGTATGGCTACACCTTC.

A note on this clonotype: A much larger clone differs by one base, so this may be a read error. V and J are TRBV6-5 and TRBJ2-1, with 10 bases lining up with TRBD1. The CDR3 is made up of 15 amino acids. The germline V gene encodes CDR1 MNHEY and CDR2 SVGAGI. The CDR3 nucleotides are TGTGCCAGCAGTCACTCTAGACAGGGGGCAAATGAGCAGTTCTTC. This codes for CASSHSRQGANEQFF.

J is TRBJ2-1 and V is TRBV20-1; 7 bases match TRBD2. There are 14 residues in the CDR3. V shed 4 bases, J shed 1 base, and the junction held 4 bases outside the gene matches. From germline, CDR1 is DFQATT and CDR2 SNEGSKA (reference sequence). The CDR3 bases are TGCAGTGCTAAGTCGGGAGGTTCCTACAATGAGCAGTTCTTC. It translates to CSAKSGGSYNEQFF.

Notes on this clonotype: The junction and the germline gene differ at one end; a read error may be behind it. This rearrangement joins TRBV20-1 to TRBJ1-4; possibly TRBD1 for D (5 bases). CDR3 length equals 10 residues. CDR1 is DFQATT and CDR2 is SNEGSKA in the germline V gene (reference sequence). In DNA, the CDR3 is TGCAGTGCTCCTAGGGGAAGAACTGTTTTT. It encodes CSAPRGRTVF.

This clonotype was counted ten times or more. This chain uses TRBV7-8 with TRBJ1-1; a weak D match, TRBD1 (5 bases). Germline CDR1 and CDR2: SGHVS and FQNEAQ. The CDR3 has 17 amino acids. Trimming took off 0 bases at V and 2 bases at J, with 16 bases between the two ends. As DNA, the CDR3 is TGTGCCAGCAGCTTAGCACTGGGCGGCAGGGCTAACACTGAAGCTTTCTTT. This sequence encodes CASSLALGGRANTEAFF.

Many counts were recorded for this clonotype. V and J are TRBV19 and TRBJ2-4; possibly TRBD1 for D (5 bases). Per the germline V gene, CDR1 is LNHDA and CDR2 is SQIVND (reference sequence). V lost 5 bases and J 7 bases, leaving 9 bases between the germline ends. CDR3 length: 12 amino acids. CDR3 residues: CASSFSGNIQYF. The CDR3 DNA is TGTGCCAGTAGTTTCTCAGGGAACATTCAGTACTTC.

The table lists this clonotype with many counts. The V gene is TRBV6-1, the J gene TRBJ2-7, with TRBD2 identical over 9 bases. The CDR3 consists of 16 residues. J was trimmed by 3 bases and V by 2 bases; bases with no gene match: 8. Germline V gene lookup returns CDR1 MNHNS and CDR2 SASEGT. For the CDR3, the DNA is TGTGCCAGCAGTGAATCCAGAATAGCGGGAGTCTACGAGCAGTACTTC. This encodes CASSESRIAGVYEQYF.